These 16 T cell receptor beta chains were all obtained from the same sample, sequenced in a study of CXCR3-negative and CXCR3-positive naive CD8 T cells. The libraries of TRB cDNA were constructed through 5' RACE using UMI labels. TCRdb re-called the 5' RACE reads and gives one entry per CDR3 protein, without DNA. The listing contains approximately 62,000 distinct CDR3 sequences. Material for sequencing was naive CXCR3- CD8+ T cells from blood. The sample's subset: CD45RO-CCR7+CD27+CD95- naive CD8+ T cells lacking CXCR3 (TNR3-). The receptors shown here come from a human donor in good health. Some clones in this sample may be carry-over from other donors' samples.

J is TRBJ1-1 and V is TRBV2; the TRBD1 assignment by TCRdb is unverifiable without DNA. The CDR3 contains 15 residues. CDR1 and CDR2 from the germline V gene are SNHLY and FYNNEI. The CDR3 here is CASSTDRGKNTEAFF.

The genes are TRBV4-3 and TRBJ1-3. Germline V gives CDR1 LGHNA, CDR2 YSLEER. The CDR3 has 15 residues. This CDR3 reads CASSPGTNTRNSIYF.

The chain carries TRBV29-1 and TRBJ2-1. Germline CDR1 SQVTM, CDR2 ANQGSEA. The CDR3 sequence is 14 residues long. CDR3 protein: CSVDKESSYNEQFF.

This rearrangement joins TRBV28 to TRBJ2-3; TCRdb's D call, TRBD1, is unchecked because there is no DNA. Germline-derived CDR1 and CDR2 are MDHEN and SYDVKM. The CDR3 loop spans 16 amino acids. The CDR3 here is CASNQISTGITDTQYF.

The chain is built from TRBV15 and TRBJ2-1. The CDR3 length is 16 residues. Per the germline V gene, CDR1 is LNHNV and CDR2 is YYDKDF (reference sequence). CDR3 sequence reads: CATSRAVGLAYNEQFF.

This chain connects TRBV21-1 to TRBJ1-2; TCRdb outputs TRBD1, but without DNA this stays unchecked. TRBV21-1 is a recognized pseudogene. This CDR3 region has 15 residues. CDR3 residues: CASSIPPGTGNGYTF.

V is TRBV29-1 and J is TRBJ2-3; the TRBD2 assignment by TCRdb is unverifiable without DNA. Germline lookup yields CDR1 SQVTM and CDR2 ANQGSEA. The CDR3 contains 15 residues. The chain's CDR3 is CSVRLADPLTDTQYF.

The J gene is TRBJ2-7, the V gene TRBV7-9; absent DNA, TCRdb's TRBD1 call cannot be checked. CDR1 and CDR2 (germline): SEHNR, FQNEAQ (reference sequence). CDR3 length: 16 amino acids. The CDR3 protein is CASSSLDREISYEQYF.

The rearrangement uses TRBV29-1 and TRBJ2-1; checking the TCRdb D call of TRBD1 is not possible without DNA. The CDR3 totals 11 residues. The V gene's germline CDR1 is SQVTM and CDR2 ANQGSEA. Here the CDR3 reads CSAGTENEQFF.

The chain uses TRBV19 and TRBJ2-1. This CDR3 comprises 13 residues. CDR1 and CDR2 from the germline V gene are LNHDA and SQIVND (reference sequence). The chain's CDR3 is CASSLISGHEQFF.

The V gene is TRBV29-1, the J gene TRBJ2-1; the TCRdb D gene call, TRBD1, has no DNA to confirm it. The CDR3 extends over 13 amino acids. Germline CDR1 SQVTM, CDR2 ANQGSEA. Here the CDR3 reads CGGAQGGYNEQFF.

The V call is TRBV11-3, the J call TRBJ2-7; without DNA, the TCRdb call of TRBD1 cannot be checked. The CDR3 has 15 residues. Germline V CDR1 and CDR2: SGHNT, YENEEA. The CDR3 sequence is CASSSPATGTYEQYF.

This chain connects TRBV20-1 to TRBJ2-5; TCRdb's assignment of TRBD2 cannot be checked, as there is no DNA. CDR3 length: 21 residues. Per germline, CDR1 DFQATT and CDR2 SNEGSKA (reference sequence). CDR3 region: CSAMSYRDYPQVPIRSETQYF.

V gene TRBV3-1 combines with J gene TRBJ1-1. Germline CDR1 is LGHDT and CDR2 is YNNKEL (reference sequence). This CDR3 spans 13 amino acids. The CDR3 sequence: CASSPVMNTEAFF. The variable domain in full, with the rest retrieved from reference TRBV3-1 and TRBJ1-1, is DTAVSQTPKYLVTQMGNDKSIKCEQNLGHDTMYWYKQDSKKFLKIMFSYNNKELIINETVPNRFSPKSPDKAHLNLHINSLELGDSAVYFCASSPVMNTEAFFGQGTRLTVV.

The rearrangement uses TRBV20-1 and TRBJ1-2; TCRdb selects TRBD1, and the lack of DNA leaves this call unchecked. The CDR3 is 13 residues long. From germline, CDR1 is DFQATT and CDR2 SNEGSKA (reference sequence). The CDR3 loop reads CSARGDLDYGYTF.

The chain employs TRBV11-2 and TRBJ2-5; TCRdb's assignment of TRBD1 cannot be checked, as there is no DNA. CDR1 and CDR2 (germline): SGHAT, FQNNGV. This CDR3 is 20 amino acids long. The CDR3 spells CASSTHITKMTPPGEETQYF.